The next 18 T cell receptor beta chains were all read from a single sample in a study of control samples from healthy donors and cancer patients. The repertoire was sequenced with immunoSEQ multiplex PCR; TCRdb's copy has only in-frame clones and lacks some. Of 65,000 to 100,000 clones in the sample, roughly nine tenths were seen once. Specimen: blood. The receptors come from a man aged 50 or older in good health.

The chain combines TRBV6-5 with TRBJ1-5; 8 bases line up with TRBD1. Germline loops: CDR1 MNHEY, CDR2 SVGAGI. The CDR3 loop spans 15 amino acids. Losses at the gene ends were 5 bases for V and 7 bases for J; bases not matched to a gene: 10. CDR3 loop: CASSRNQGAGQPQHF. CDR3 nucleotide sequence: TGTGCCAGCAGTAGGAACCAGGGGGCTGGCCAGCCCCAGCATTTT.

The chain couples TRBV3-1 (or the pseudogene TRBV3-2) to TRBJ2-7; TRBD1 matches 7 bases. The germline gives CDR1 LGHDT, CDR2 YNNKEL (reference sequence). J was trimmed by 2 bases and V by 0 bases; bases with no gene match: 1. The CDR3 extends over 14 amino acids. CDR3 amino acids: CASSQEGQTYEQYF. Here the CDR3 DNA reads TGTGCCAGCAGCCAAGAGGGACAGACCTACGAGCAGTACTTC.

The genes are TRBV5-1 and TRBJ2-1; the match to TRBD2 covers 8 bases. CDR1 and CDR2 (germline): SGHRS, YFSETQ. The CDR3 runs 15 residues. Trimming at V came to 4 bases and at J to 2 bases, leaving 5 bases not matched to a gene. CDR3 nucleotides: TGCGCCAGCAGCCTCTTAGCGGGGACCTACAATGAGCAGTTCTTC. Residues: CASSLLAGTYNEQFF.

The rearrangement uses TRBV30 and TRBJ1-2, with D tentatively TRBD1 (5 bases). The CDR3 totals 14 residues. Germline V gene sequence: CDR1 GTSNPN, CDR2 SVGIG (reference sequence). Trimming shortened V by 4 bases and J by 7 bases, and 19 bases separated the two germline ends. CDR3 residues: CAWMATGTHRGYTF. CDR3 DNA sequence: TGTGCCTGGATGGCTACCGGGACCCATCGTGGCTACACCTTC.

The genes are TRBV24-1 and TRBJ1-2, with 7 nucleotides matching TRBD1. J was trimmed by 5 bases and V by 6 bases; bases with no gene match: 5. The germline CDR1 and CDR2 sequences are KGHDR and SFDVKD. This CDR3 contains 13 residues. The CDR3, as DNA: TGTGCCACCAGTAGCCAGGGGGTATATGGCTACACCTTC. As protein: CATSSQGVYGYTF.

The chain recombines TRBV5-5 with TRBJ1-1; 7 bases fit TRBD1. Germline V gene lookup returns CDR1 SGHKS and CDR2 YYEKEE (reference sequence). The CDR3 contains 13 residues. Losses at the gene ends were 4 bases for V and 6 bases for J; bases not matched to a gene: 6. The CDR3 bases are TGTGCCAGCAGCAAAGGACAGGTCGCTGAAGCTTTCTTT. Its protein product is CASSKGQVAEAFF.

This clone was recorded once. The rearrangement uses TRBV10-3 and TRBJ1-2; TRBD1 is a possible D gene (5 bases). This CDR3 is built from 12 residues. V was clipped by 4 bases and J by 8 bases, with 11 bases between them. Per germline, CDR1 ENHRY and CDR2 SYGVKD. The DNA of the CDR3 is TGTGCCATCAGTGGCGGCAGGGACGGCTACACCTTC. The encoded protein is CAISGGRDGYTF.

This chain links TRBV5-1 with TRBJ2-1; 12 bases match TRBD1. CDR1 is SGHRS, CDR2 YFSETQ, per germline. There are 16 residues in the CDR3. J gave up 10 bases and V 0 bases, and 8 bases lay outside the gene matches. The CDR3: CASSLVGGTGGGEQFF. CDR3 DNA sequence: TGCGCCAGCAGCTTGGTAGGCGGGACAGGGGGCGGCGAGCAGTTCTTC.

The chain uses TRBV7-2 and TRBJ2-6; D is undetermined. The CDR3 covers 15 residues. The germline V and J ends were trimmed by 6 bases and 0 bases, with 9 bases remaining between them. The V gene's germline CDR1 is SGHTA and CDR2 FQGNSA. CDR3 bases: TGTGCCAGCAGAACTCTGAGCTCTGGGGCCAACGTCCTGACTTTC. This codes for CASRTLSSGANVLTF.

DNA for the CDR3: TGTGCCAGCAGCTTCCCCCGGAAAGGGAACCACACCGGGGAGCTGTTTTTT. This gives the protein CASSFPRKGNHTGELFF. This rearrangement joins TRBV7-9 to TRBJ2-2; no firm D call. V was clipped by 3 bases and J by 3 bases, with 17 bases between them. CDR3 size: 17 residues. In germline, CDR1 is SEHNR, CDR2 FQNEAQ (reference sequence).

The chain is built from TRBV5-6 and TRBJ1-6; D remains ambiguous. V was trimmed by 0 bases and J by 5 bases, leaving 9 bases between them. The CDR3 loop spans 15 amino acids. Germline V gene data show CDR1 as SGHDT and CDR2 as YYEEEE. CDR3 loop: CASSLAGSDNSPLHF. For the CDR3, the DNA is TGTGCCAGCAGCTTGGCGGGATCGGATAATTCACCCCTCCACTTT.

The chain joins TRBV6-6 to TRBJ2-6; TRBD1 matches at 12 bases. The CDR3 is 17 amino acids. Germline CDR1 MNHNY, CDR2 SVGAGI (reference sequence). After removal of 5 bases from V and 2 bases from J, the junction contained 4 bases not matched to a gene. This CDR3 reads CASSRRDRGPGANVLTF. As DNA, the CDR3 is TGTGCCAGCAGTCGCCGGGACAGGGGGCCTGGGGCCAACGTCCTGACTTTC.

This sequence joins TRBV3-1 (or the pseudogene TRBV3-2) and TRBJ2-6; no firm D call. Trimming left V 4 bases short and J 2 bases short, with 9 bases between. This CDR3 spans 15 amino acids. Germline V CDR1 and CDR2: LGHDT, YNNKEL (reference sequence). CDR3 protein: CASSLGPPGANVLTF. The CDR3, as DNA: TGTGCCAGCAGCCTTGGACCCCCTGGGGCCAACGTCCTGACTTTC.

The J gene is TRBJ1-1, the V gene TRBV4-3; D remains unclear. This CDR3 region has 13 residues. The germline V gene has CDR1 LGHNA and CDR2 YSLEER. Deletions cut 2 bases from V and 3 bases from J, with 7 bases between. CDR3 residues: CASSQQRDTEAFF. The CDR3 DNA sequence: TGCGCCAGCAGCCAACAACGGGACACTGAAGCTTTCTTT.

V and J are TRBV24-1 and TRBJ1-5; no clear D. Germline loops: CDR1 KGHDR, CDR2 SFDVKD. Trimming cost V 2 bases and J 4 bases, with 8 bases left between them. CDR3 length: 14 residues. CDR3 sequence reads: CATSDSKQNQPQHF. As DNA, the CDR3 is TGTGCCACCAGTGATTCTAAGCAAAATCAGCCCCAGCATTTT.

The J gene is TRBJ2-7, the V gene TRBV7-2; TRBD2 aligns across 9 bases. This CDR3 is built from 13 residues. The trim removed 7 bases at V and 0 bases at J, leaving 1 base unmatched. Per the germline V gene, CDR1 is SGHTA and CDR2 is FQGNSA. The CDR3 coding sequence is TGTGCCAGCAAGCGGGGGGCCTCCTACGAGCAGTACTTC. Translating it yields CASKRGASYEQYF.

The rearrangement uses TRBV4-2 and TRBJ1-1; D remains unclear. The germline gives CDR1 LGHNA, CDR2 YNFKEQ. The CDR3 is 15 amino acids. V shed 0 bases and J shed 3 bases, with 11 bases lying between them. CDR3 protein: CASSQEGREYTEAFF. CDR3 DNA: TGTGCCAGCAGCCAAGAGGGGAGGGAGTACACTGAAGCTTTCTTT.

The rearrangement uses TRBV2 and TRBJ1-2, with D tentatively TRBD1 (5 bases). The V and J ends lost 2 bases and 2 bases respectively, with 9 bases between them. Germline CDR1 and CDR2: SNHLY and FYNNEI. The CDR3 covers 14 residues. The CDR3 region is CASSEWEGNYGYTF. DNA of the CDR3: TGTGCCAGCAGTGAATGGGAGGGGAACTATGGCTACACCTTC. The full variable domain, completed using reference TRBV2 and TRBJ1-2, is EPEVTQTPSHQVTQMGQEVILRCVPISNHLYFYWYRQILGQKVEFLVSFYNNEISEKSEIFDDQFSVERPDGSNFTLKIRSTKLEDSAMYFCASSEWEGNYGYTFGSGTRLTVV.